This record concerns one TCR beta chain sequence. TCRdb's copy holds only in-frame clones and misses some; the assay was immunoSEQ multiplex PCR. The profile covers fewer than 2.5 million clones, with 93% appearing a single time and 0.36% taken by the ten largest. Per the germline V gene, CDR1 is MNHEY and CDR2 is SVGAGI. This CDR3 contains 14 residues. This record comes from a study of shared clonotypes between healthy human individuals. Study-level background: A donor's plate count was three for CD4 naive and three for CD4 memory; CD8 naive had two and CD8 memory one.

This clonotype originated in a man aged 18 to 29 in good health. Some clones in this sample may be carry-over from other donors' samples. Material for sequencing was naive CD4+ T cells from PBMCs. As to subset: CD45RA+ positively selected. The chain uses TRBV6-5 and TRBJ2-5; either TRBD1 or TRBD2 may supply D (6 bases each). The J call is in doubt because the DNA end fits TRBJ2-7 better. CDR3 in amino acids: CASRSPGATYEQYF. The CDR3 nucleotides are TGTGCCAGCAGATCCCCGGGGGCCACCTACGAGCAGTACTTC.